At least ten counts were recorded for the clone carrying this T cell receptor (beta chain). CDR3 length: 15 residues. V trimming: 0 bases; J trimming: 2 bases; junction bases outside the gene matches: 4. Germline lookup yields CDR1 SGDLS and CDR2 YYNGEE. This entry is derived from a study of neurological immune-mediated disorders. TCRdb re-called the 5' RACE reads through MiXCR, storing one row per CDR3 protein. The sample has around 97,000 distinct CDR3 sequences; under 14% are singletons. Time point in this sample: longitudinal time-point 3. What was sequenced was PBMCs. This clonotype was sampled from a female donor with HTLV-1-associated myelopathy (HAM/TSP). This chain joins TRBV9 and TRBJ2-5; TRBD2 matches 7 bases. The CDR3 sequence: CASSVGGGLQETQYF. For the CDR3, the DNA is TGTGCCAGCAGCGTAGGGGGGGGACTACAAGAGACCCAGTACTTC. Full variable domain (rest looked up from reference TRBV9 and TRBJ2-5): DSGVTQTPKHLITATGQRVTLRCSPRSGDLSVYWYQQSLDQGLQFLIQYYNGEERAKGNILERFSAQQFPDLHSELNLSSLELGDSALYFCASSVGGGLQETQYFGPGTRLLVL.